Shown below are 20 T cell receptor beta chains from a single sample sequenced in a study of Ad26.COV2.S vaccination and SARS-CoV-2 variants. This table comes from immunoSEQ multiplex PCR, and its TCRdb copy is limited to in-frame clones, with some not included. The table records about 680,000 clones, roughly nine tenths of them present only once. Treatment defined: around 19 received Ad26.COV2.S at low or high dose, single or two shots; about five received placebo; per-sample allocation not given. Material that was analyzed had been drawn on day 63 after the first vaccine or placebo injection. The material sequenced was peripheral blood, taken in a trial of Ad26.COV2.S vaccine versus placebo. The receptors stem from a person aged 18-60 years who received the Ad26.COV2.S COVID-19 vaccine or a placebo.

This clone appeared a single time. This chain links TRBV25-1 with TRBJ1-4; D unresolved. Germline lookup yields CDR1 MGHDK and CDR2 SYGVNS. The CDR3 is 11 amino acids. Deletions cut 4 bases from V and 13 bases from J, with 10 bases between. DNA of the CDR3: TGTGCCAGCAGTGCATCAGTCGGACTGTTTTTT. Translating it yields CASSASVGLFF.

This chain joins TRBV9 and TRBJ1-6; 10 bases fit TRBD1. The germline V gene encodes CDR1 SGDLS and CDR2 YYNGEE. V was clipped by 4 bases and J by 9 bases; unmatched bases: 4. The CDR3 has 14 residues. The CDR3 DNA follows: TGTGCCAGCAGCCTTCGGGACAGGGGTTCACCCCTCCACTTT. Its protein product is CASSLRDRGSPLHF.

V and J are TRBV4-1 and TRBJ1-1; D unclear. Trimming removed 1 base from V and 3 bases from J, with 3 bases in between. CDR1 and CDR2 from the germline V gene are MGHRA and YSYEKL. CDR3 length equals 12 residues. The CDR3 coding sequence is TGCGCCAGCAGCCAAGGGGACACTGAAGCTTTCTTT. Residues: CASSQGDTEAFF.

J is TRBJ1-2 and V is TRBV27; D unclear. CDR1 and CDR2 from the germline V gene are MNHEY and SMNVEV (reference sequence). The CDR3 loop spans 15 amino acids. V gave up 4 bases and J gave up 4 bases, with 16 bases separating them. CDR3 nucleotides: TGTGCCAGCAGTTCCTCAGTGAACCCCCTCTATGGCTACACCTTC. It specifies CASSSSVNPLYGYTF.

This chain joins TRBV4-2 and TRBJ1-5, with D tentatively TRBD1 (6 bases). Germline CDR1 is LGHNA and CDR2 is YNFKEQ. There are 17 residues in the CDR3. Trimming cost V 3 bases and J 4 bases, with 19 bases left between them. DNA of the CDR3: TGTGCCAGCAGCCAGGACGGTACAGGGCAGATGAATCAGCCCCAGCATTTT. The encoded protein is CASSQDGTGQMNQPQHF.

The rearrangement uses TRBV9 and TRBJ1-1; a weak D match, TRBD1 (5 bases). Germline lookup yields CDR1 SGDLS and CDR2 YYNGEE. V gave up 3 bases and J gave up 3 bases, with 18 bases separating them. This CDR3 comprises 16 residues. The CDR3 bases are TGTGCCAGCAGCGACGCTCCGGGACCGCATCACACTGAAGCTTTCTTT. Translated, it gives CASSDAPGPHHTEAFF.

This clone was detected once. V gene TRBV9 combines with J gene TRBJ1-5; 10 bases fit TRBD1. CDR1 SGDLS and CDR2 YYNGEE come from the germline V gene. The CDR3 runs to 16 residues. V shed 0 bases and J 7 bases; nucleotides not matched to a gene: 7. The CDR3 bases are TGTGCCAGCAGCGTAGGGGGGGACAGGGGCGGACAGCCCCAGCATTTT. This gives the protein CASSVGGDRGGQPQHF.

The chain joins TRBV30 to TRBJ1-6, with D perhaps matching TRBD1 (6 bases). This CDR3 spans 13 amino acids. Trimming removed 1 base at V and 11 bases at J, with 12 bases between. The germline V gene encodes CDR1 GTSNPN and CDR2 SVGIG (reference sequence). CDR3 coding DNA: TGTGCCTGGAGTGCCTCAAGGGGGACACCCCTCCACTTT. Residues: CAWSASRGTPLHF. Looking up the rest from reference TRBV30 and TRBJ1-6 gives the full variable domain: SQTIHQWPATLVQPVGSPLSLECTVEGTSNPNLYWYRQAAGRGLQLLFYSVGIGQISSEVPQNLSASRPQDRQFILSSKKLLLSDSGFYLCAWSASRGTPLHFGNGTRLTVT.

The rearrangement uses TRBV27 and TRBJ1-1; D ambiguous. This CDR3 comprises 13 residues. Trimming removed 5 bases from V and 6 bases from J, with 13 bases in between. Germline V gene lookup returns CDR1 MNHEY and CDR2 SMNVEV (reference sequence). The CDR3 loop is CASSNPGWSEAFF. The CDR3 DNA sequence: TGTGCCAGCAGTAACCCCGGCTGGTCTGAAGCTTTCTTT.

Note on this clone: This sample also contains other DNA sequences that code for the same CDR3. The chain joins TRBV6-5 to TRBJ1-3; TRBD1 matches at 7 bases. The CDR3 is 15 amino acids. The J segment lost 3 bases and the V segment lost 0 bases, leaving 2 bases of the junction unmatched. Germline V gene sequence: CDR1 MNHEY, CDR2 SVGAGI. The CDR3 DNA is TGTGCCAGCAGTTACTCAGGGGGCGGTGGAAACACCATATATTTT. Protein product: CASSYSGGGGNTIYF.

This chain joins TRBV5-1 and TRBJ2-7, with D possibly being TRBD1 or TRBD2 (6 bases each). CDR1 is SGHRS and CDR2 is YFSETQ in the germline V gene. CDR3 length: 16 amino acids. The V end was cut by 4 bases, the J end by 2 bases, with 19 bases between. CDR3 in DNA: TGCGCCAGCAGCGGGGGGCAAAGGGACAAGCCCTACGAGCAGTACTTC. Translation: CASSGGQRDKPYEQYF.

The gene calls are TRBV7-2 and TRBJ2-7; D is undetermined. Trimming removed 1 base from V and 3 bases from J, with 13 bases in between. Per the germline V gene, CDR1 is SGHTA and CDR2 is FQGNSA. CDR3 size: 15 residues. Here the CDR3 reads CASSLGLGLGYEQYF. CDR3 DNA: TGTGCCAGCAGCTTAGGTCTGGGGTTGGGCTACGAGCAGTACTTC.

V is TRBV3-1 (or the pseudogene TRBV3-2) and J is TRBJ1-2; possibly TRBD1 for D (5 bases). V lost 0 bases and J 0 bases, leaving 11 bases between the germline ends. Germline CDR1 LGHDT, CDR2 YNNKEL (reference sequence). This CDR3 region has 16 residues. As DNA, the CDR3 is TGTGCCAGCAGCCAAGAAAGGAGGACATCTAACTATGGCTACACCTTC. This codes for CASSQERRTSNYGYTF.

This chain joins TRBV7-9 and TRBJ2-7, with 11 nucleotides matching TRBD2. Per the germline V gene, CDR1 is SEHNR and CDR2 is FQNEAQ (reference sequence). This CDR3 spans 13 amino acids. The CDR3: CASGLAGGYEQYF. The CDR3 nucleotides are TGTGCTAGCGGGCTAGCGGGAGGTTACGAGCAGTACTTC.

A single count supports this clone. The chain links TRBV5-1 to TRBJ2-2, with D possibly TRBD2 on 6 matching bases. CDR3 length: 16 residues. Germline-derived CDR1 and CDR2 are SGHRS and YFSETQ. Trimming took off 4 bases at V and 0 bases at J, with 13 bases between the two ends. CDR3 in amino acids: CASSGMSGSNTGELFF. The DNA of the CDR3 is TGCGCCAGCAGCGGGATGAGCGGGTCGAACACCGGGGAGCTGTTTTTT.

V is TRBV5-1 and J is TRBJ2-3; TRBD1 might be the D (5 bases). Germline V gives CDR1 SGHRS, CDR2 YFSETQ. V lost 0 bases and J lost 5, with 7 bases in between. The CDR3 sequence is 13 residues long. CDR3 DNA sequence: TGCGCCAGCAGCTTGGTCAGGGTAGATACGCAGTATTTT. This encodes CASSLVRVDTQYF.

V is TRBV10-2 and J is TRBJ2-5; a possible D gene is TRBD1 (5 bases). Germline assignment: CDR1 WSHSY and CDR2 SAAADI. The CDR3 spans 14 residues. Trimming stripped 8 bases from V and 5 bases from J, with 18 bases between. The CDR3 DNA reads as TGCGCCAGCCGTCAAGGGCAGGGAAGTGAGACCCAGTACTTC. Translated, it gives CASRQGQGSETQYF.

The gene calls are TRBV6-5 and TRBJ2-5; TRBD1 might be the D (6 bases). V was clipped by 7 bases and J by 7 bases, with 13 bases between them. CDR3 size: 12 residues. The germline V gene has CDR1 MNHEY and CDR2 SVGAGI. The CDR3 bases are TGTGCCAGCACCATGCAAGGGGGGACCCAGTACTTC. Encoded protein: CASTMQGGTQYF.

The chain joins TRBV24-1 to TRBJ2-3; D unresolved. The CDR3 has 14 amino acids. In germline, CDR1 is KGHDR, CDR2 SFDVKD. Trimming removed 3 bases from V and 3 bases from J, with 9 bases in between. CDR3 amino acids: CATSDKVGTDTQYF. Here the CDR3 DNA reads TGTGCCACCAGTGATAAAGTGGGAACAGATACGCAGTATTTT.

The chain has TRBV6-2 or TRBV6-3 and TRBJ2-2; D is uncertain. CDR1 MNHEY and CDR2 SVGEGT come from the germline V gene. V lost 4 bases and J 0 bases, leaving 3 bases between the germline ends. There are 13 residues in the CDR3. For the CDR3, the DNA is TGTGCCAGCAGTTTCGCGAACACCGGGGAGCTGTTTTTT. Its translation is CASSFANTGELFF.